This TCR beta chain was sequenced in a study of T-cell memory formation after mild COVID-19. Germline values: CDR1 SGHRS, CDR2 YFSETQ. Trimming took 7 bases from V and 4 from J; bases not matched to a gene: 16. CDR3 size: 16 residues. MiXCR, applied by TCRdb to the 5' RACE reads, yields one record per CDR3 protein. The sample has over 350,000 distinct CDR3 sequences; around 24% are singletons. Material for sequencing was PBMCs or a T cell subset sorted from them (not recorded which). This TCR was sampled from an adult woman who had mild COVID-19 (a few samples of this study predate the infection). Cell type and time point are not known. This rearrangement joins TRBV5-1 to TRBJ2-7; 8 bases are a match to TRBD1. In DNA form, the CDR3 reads TGCGCCAGCCATTCCCACGGACAGGGCTCTTCTTACGAGCAGTACTTC. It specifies CASHSHGQGSSYEQYF.